One and the same sample provided the 30 T cell receptor beta chains below, sequenced in a study of cytomegalovirus exposure and HLA in healthy donors. Method: immunoSEQ multiplex PCR; TCRdb's copy keeps in-frame clones and lacks some. Found here are 110,000 or so clones, around nine tenths of them singletons; the top ten hold roughly 4.4%. Specimen: PBMCs. All receptors derive from a man aged 18 to 30 in good health and CMV-seropositive.

V gene TRBV5-1 combines with J gene TRBJ2-7; TRBD1 aligns across 10 bases. V trimming: 5 bases; J trimming: 5 bases; junction bases outside the gene matches: 10. The CDR3 length is 15 residues. Germline values: CDR1 SGHRS, CDR2 YFSETQ. The CDR3 here is CASRFGWDRGHEQYF. The CDR3 DNA follows: TGCGCCAGCAGATTCGGGTGGGACAGGGGCCACGAGCAGTACTTC. The entire variable domain, with the rest obtained from reference TRBV5-1 and TRBJ2-7, is as follows: KAGVTQTPRYLIKTRGQQVTLSCSPISGHRSVSWYQQTPGQGLQFLFEYFSETQRNKGNFPGRFSGRQFSNSRSEMNVSTLELGDSALYLCASRFGWDRGHEQYFGPGTRLTVT.

This chain uses TRBV5-1 with TRBJ2-1; 7 positions match TRBD1. Per germline, CDR1 SGHRS and CDR2 YFSETQ. This CDR3 is 15 amino acids long. V was pared by 4 bases and J by 5 bases, with 9 bases of the junction left unmatched. CDR3 amino acids: CASSRDRVGNNEQFF. CDR3 coding DNA: TGCGCCAGCAGCCGAGACAGGGTCGGGAACAATGAGCAGTTCTTC.

The V call is TRBV21-1, the J call TRBJ2-3; the table names TRBD2, a call not compared with the DNA. TRBV21-1 counts as a pseudogene. The CDR3 has 16 amino acids. CDR3: CASSTASGGTTDTQYF. CDR3 sequence (DNA): TGTGCCAGCAGCACCGCTAGCGGGGGGACCACAGATACGCAGTATTTT.

V and J are TRBV28 and TRBJ1-2; TRBD1 agrees at 7 bases. CDR3 length equals 14 residues. With 7 bases clipped from V and 7 bases from J, the junction kept 12 bases outside the gene matches. The V gene's germline CDR1 is MDHEN and CDR2 SYDVKM. DNA for the CDR3: TGTGCCAGCACCTTTTCCGGGACAGCGGGTGGCTACACCTTC. Amino acid sequence: CASTFSGTAGGYTF.

The chain is built from TRBV15 and TRBJ2-1, with D possibly being TRBD2 (5 bases). CDR3 length: 16 residues. CDR1 and CDR2 (germline): LNHNV, YYDKDF (reference sequence). Trimming cost V 3 bases and J 0 bases, with 12 bases left between them. CDR3 nucleotides: TGTGCCACCAGCAGGGGTATGGCGGGCTCCTACAATGAGCAGTTCTTC. This gives the protein CATSRGMAGSYNEQFF.

This clone was counted once. The genes are TRBV5-6 and TRBJ2-1; 16 bases agree with TRBD2. CDR1 is SGHDT and CDR2 is YYEEEE in the germline V gene. The CDR3 extends over 16 amino acids. Losses at the gene ends were 4 bases for V and 12 bases for J; bases not matched to a gene: 10. CDR3 loop: CASSLHGTSGGAAQFF. The CDR3 DNA is TGTGCCAGCAGCCTCCATGGGACTAGCGGGGGGGCCGCGCAGTTCTTC.

The chain links TRBV25-1 to TRBJ2-1, with 7 bases matching TRBD2. Germline V gene data show CDR1 as MGHDK and CDR2 as SYGVNS. J gave up 5 bases and V 0 bases, and 10 bases lay outside the gene matches. The CDR3 extends over 17 amino acids. In DNA form, the CDR3 reads TGTGCCAGCAGTGAATATATAAAGGCTAGCGGACACAATGAGCAGTTCTTC. Its protein is CASSEYIKASGHNEQFF.

V is TRBV11-2 and J is TRBJ2-5; TRBD2 matches at 10 bases. The junction had 0 bases not matched to a gene; V was cut back by 2 bases and J by 3 bases. This CDR3 contains 14 residues. Germline lookup yields CDR1 SGHAT and CDR2 FQNNGV. Here the CDR3 reads CASSLTSGEETQYF. DNA of the CDR3: TGTGCCAGCAGCTTAACTAGCGGGGAAGAGACCCAGTACTTC.

In DNA, the CDR3 is TGCGCCAGCAGCGGACATCCCAAAGAGACCCAGTACTTC. This translates into CASSGHPKETQYF. V usage is TRBV5-1 and J usage is TRBJ2-5; weak D call: TRBD1 (5 bases). The length of the CDR3 is 13 residues. Trimming left V 4 bases short and J 3 bases short, with 10 bases between. The V gene's germline CDR1 is SGHRS and CDR2 YFSETQ.

V usage is TRBV28 and J usage is TRBJ2-5; D may be TRBD2 (6 bases). With 1 base removed from V and 5 bases from J, the gap between germline ends came to 8 bases. Germline CDR1 is MDHEN and CDR2 is SYDVKM. CDR3 size: 13 residues. This chain's CDR3 is CASSLSGRETQYF. CDR3 sequence (DNA): TGTGCCAGCAGTTTATCAGGGAGGGAGACCCAGTACTTC.

The V gene is TRBV6-5, the J gene TRBJ1-3; TRBD1 matches at 9 bases. Germline lookup yields CDR1 MNHEY and CDR2 SVGAGI. The V segment lost 3 bases and the J segment 2 bases; nucleotides outside the gene matches: 5. This CDR3 has 16 amino acids. The CDR3 DNA sequence: TGTGCCAGCAGTTATACAGGGGGCTCTGCTGGAAACACCATATATTTT. This encodes CASSYTGGSAGNTIYF.

The chain recombines TRBV7-8 with TRBJ1-3; D gene unclear. Trimming cost V 7 bases and J 0 bases, with 16 bases left between them. The germline gives CDR1 SGHVS, CDR2 FQNEAQ. CDR3 length: 16 amino acids. The CDR3: CASTIGQRSSGNTIYF. CDR3 sequence (DNA): TGTGCCAGCACAATCGGGCAGCGGAGCTCTGGAAACACCATATATTTT. Looking up the rest from reference TRBV7-8 and TRBJ1-3 gives the full variable domain: GAGVSQSPRYKVAKRGQDVALRCDPISGHVSLFWYQQALGQGPEFLTYFQNEAQLDKSGLPSDRFFAERPEGSVSTLKIQRTQQEDSAVYLCASTIGQRSSGNTIYFGEGSWLTVV.

In this sample, this clone turned up a few times. The junction departs from the called germline gene at one end, perhaps through a read error. This sequence joins TRBV6-1 and TRBJ2-7; a possible D gene is TRBD1 (6 bases). This CDR3 region has 13 residues. CDR1 and CDR2 from the germline V gene are MNHNS and SASEGT. This CDR3 is CASSELAGVGRDF. Written as DNA, the CDR3 is TGTGCCAGCAGTGAATTAGCAGGGGTGGGTCGAGACTTC.

The chain is built from TRBV29-1 and TRBJ1-6, with 8 bases lining up with TRBD1. V dropped 5 bases and J dropped 8; count of bases not matched to a gene: 5. The CDR3 contains 13 residues. In germline, CDR1 is SQVTM, CDR2 ANQGSEA. As DNA, the CDR3 is TGCAGCGTTCGACAGGGGCCCGATTCACCCCTCCACTTT. Translating it yields CSVRQGPDSPLHF.

The genes are TRBV4-1 and TRBJ2-7, with 8 bases aligning to TRBD2. The germline gives CDR1 MGHRA, CDR2 YSYEKL. The CDR3 is 16 amino acids. V lost 0 bases, J lost 2 bases, and 6 bases stayed unmatched. The CDR3 coding sequence is TGCGCCAGCAGCCAAGATGAGGTAGCGGGGCCCTACGAGCAGTACTTC. It yields the protein CASSQDEVAGPYEQYF.

The V and J genes are TRBV7-8 and TRBJ1-3; D is unclear. Germline V gene sequence: CDR1 SGHVS, CDR2 FQNEAQ. V lost 0 bases to trimming and J lost 15 bases, with 12 bases between them. The CDR3 totals 12 residues. CDR3 sequence: CASSLAGQGGYF. Written as DNA, the CDR3 is TGTGCCAGCAGCTTAGCCGGGCAAGGAGGATATTTT.

The chain joins TRBV6-5 to TRBJ1-2; D not resolved. The CDR3 consists of 12 residues. The V gene lost 4 bases and the J gene lost 8 bases, with 11 bases spanning the gap. In germline, CDR1 is MNHEY, CDR2 SVGAGI. In DNA, the CDR3 is TGTGCCAGCAGTTCTCCCCGGGGAGGCTACACCTTC. It encodes CASSSPRGGYTF.

This clone came up once. This chain joins TRBV4-1 and TRBJ2-5; no reliable D call. This CDR3 has 14 residues. Germline CDR1 and CDR2: MGHRA and YSYEKL. V dropped 4 bases and J dropped 2 bases, with 11 bases sitting between them. The CDR3 is CASSPYSGQETQYF. CDR3 in DNA: TGCGCCAGCAGCCCTTACTCGGGTCAAGAGACCCAGTACTTC.

This rearrangement joins TRBV28 to TRBJ1-2; D uncertain. Looked up from germline, CDR1 is MDHEN and CDR2 is SYDVKM. This CDR3 contains 14 residues. V lost 8 bases and J lost 5, with 18 bases in between. This chain's CDR3 is CASLWAGADYGYTF. CDR3 in DNA: TGTGCCAGCTTATGGGCAGGCGCTGATTATGGCTACACCTTC.

A single count supports this clone. This rearrangement joins TRBV5-4 to TRBJ1-1; TRBD1 is a possible D gene (6 bases). CDR1 is SGHNT and CDR2 is YYREEE in the germline V gene (reference sequence). The CDR3 runs 16 residues. V gave up 4 bases and J gave up 4 bases, with 20 bases separating them. The CDR3 region is CASSLGLRGKVTEAFF. CDR3 coding DNA: TGTGCCAGCAGCCTAGGGTTGAGGGGGAAGGTCACTGAAGCTTTCTTT.

This clone came up a few times. This chain uses TRBV19 with TRBJ1-6; possibly TRBD1 for D (5 bases). Trimming stripped 11 bases from V and 8 bases from J, with 19 bases between. The germline V gene has CDR1 LNHDA and CDR2 SQIVND (reference sequence). The CDR3 spans 14 residues. CDR3 protein: CASRDRTRDSPLHF. For the CDR3, the DNA is TGTGCCTCCCGAGACCGGACACGCGATTCACCCCTCCACTTT. The whole variable domain, filled in from reference TRBV19 and TRBJ1-6, reads DGGITQSPKYLFRKEGQNVTLSCEQNLNHDAMYWYRQDPGQGLRLIYYSQIVNDFQKGDIAEGYSVSREKKESFPLTVTSAQKNPTAFYLCASRDRTRDSPLHFGNGTRLTVT.

The chain couples TRBV27 to TRBJ2-2; no clear D. This CDR3 comprises 13 residues. Germline V gives CDR1 MNHEY, CDR2 SMNVEV (reference sequence). The V gene lost 7 bases and the J gene lost 0 bases, with 6 bases spanning the gap. The CDR3 loop is CASTRSNTGELFF. In DNA, the CDR3 is TGTGCCAGCACCCGGTCGAACACCGGGGAGCTGTTTTTT.

The chain joins TRBV29-1 to TRBJ1-2; D remains unclear. Germline-derived CDR1 and CDR2 are SQVTM and ANQGSEA. Trimming cost V 6 bases and J 4 bases, with 9 bases left between them. This CDR3 comprises 11 residues. In DNA form, the CDR3 reads TGCAGCGTAGTACAGCTCTATGGCTACACCTTC. Its translation: CSVVQLYGYTF.

The chain is built from TRBV19 and TRBJ1-1; D is possibly TRBD1 (5 bases). Germline CDR1 reads LNHDA; CDR2 reads SQIVND (reference sequence). This CDR3 comprises 15 residues. V gave up 7 bases and J gave up 1 base, with 16 bases separating them. The CDR3 DNA is TGTGCCAGTACCAGCCGCAGGGTTGCGAACACTGAAGCTTTCTTT. This codes for CASTSRRVANTEAFF.

This clone was recorded once. The chain is built from TRBV27 and TRBJ1-1; 11 bases align to TRBD1. Germline trimming cut 2 bases from V and 5 bases from J; bases unmatched to any gene: 7. Germline V gene sequence: CDR1 MNHEY, CDR2 SMNVEV (reference sequence). The CDR3 length is 16 residues. In DNA form, the CDR3 reads TGTGCCAGCAGTTTACGGACAGGGGGCGGTTATACTGAAGCTTTCTTT. Amino acid sequence: CASSLRTGGGYTEAFF.

The V and J genes are TRBV7-2 and TRBJ2-3, with 9 bases aligning to TRBD2. CDR1 and CDR2 (germline): SGHTA, FQGNSA. The CDR3 runs 15 residues. With V trimmed by 5 bases and J by 6 bases, 9 bases remained unmatched. The DNA of the CDR3 is TGTGCCAGCAGCCCAGAGCGGGGGGCCTTGGATACGCAGTATTTT. As protein: CASSPERGALDTQYF.

The chain links TRBV5-6 to TRBJ2-4; 7 bases line up with TRBD2. The CDR3 runs to 16 residues. With 4 bases clipped from V and 4 bases from J, the junction kept 11 bases outside the gene matches. CDR1 SGHDT and CDR2 YYEEEE come from the germline V gene. The CDR3, as DNA: TGTGCCAGCAGCGATTTGAGGGAGGGCTGGAAAAACATTCAGTACTTC. It yields the protein CASSDLREGWKNIQYF.

The table lists this clone with a count of one. The DNA of the CDR3 is TGTGCCAGCAGCTCCCGGGACAGGGGGCGAGTTGACTATGGCTACACCTTC. Translating it yields CASSSRDRGRVDYGYTF. This rearrangement joins TRBV5-6 to TRBJ1-2; 12 positions agree with TRBD1. V lost 3 bases and J lost 3; bases outside the gene matches: 9. Germline V CDR1 and CDR2: SGHDT, YYEEEE. The CDR3 totals 17 residues.

The chain uses TRBV5-6 and TRBJ2-2; 10 positions match TRBD1. V dropped 4 bases and J dropped 5; count of bases not matched to a gene: 5. The germline V gene encodes CDR1 SGHDT and CDR2 YYEEEE. CDR3 length: 15 residues. In DNA, the CDR3 is TGTGCCAGCAGCCCTTGGACAGGGGGTACCGGGGAGCTGTTTTTT. It is translated as CASSPWTGGTGELFF. The variable domain in full, with the rest retrieved from reference TRBV5-6 and TRBJ2-2, is DAGVTQSPTHLIKTRGQQVTLRCSPKSGHDTVSWYQQALGQGPQFIFQYYEEEERQRGNFPDRFSGHQFPNYSSELNVNALLLGDSALYLCASSPWTGGTGELFFGEGSRLTVL.

This rearrangement joins TRBV4-1 to TRBJ1-2; maybe TRBD1 (5 bases). Trimming took 0 bases from V and 0 from J, leaving 11 bases between them. The CDR3 has 16 residues. The V gene's germline CDR1 is MGHRA and CDR2 YSYEKL. The CDR3 reads CASSQENRPTNYGYTF. In DNA form, the CDR3 reads TGCGCCAGCAGCCAAGAGAACAGGCCAACTAACTATGGCTACACCTTC.